This TCR beta chain was profiled in a study of shared clonotypes between healthy human individuals. Study conclusions and caveats: Across subsets, estimated richness was generally greater for naive than for memory populations.

Method: immunoSEQ multiplex PCR; TCRdb's copy keeps in-frame clones and lacks some. The table records roughly 2 million clones, approximately 94% of them present only once. As defined, naive CD8 cells were CD45RO-negative and positively selected for CCR7, with terminally differentiated effector memory CD45RA+ cells excluded. CDR1 is MNHEY, CDR2 SVGAGI, per germline. Losses at the gene ends were 3 bases for V and 1 base for J; bases not matched to a gene: 2. CDR3 length equals 14 residues. In regard to this clone: The antigen is unknown. This CDR3 is also generated by other DNA sequences in the sample.

The chain couples TRBV6-5 to TRBJ2-5, with 7 bases matching TRBD2. This TCR came from a man aged 18 to 35 in good health. Sequencing input: naive CD8+ T cells sorted from blood. CDR3 loop: CASSYLAGQETQYF. DNA for the CDR3: TGTGCCAGCAGTTATTTAGCGGGCCAAGAGACCCAGTACTTC.